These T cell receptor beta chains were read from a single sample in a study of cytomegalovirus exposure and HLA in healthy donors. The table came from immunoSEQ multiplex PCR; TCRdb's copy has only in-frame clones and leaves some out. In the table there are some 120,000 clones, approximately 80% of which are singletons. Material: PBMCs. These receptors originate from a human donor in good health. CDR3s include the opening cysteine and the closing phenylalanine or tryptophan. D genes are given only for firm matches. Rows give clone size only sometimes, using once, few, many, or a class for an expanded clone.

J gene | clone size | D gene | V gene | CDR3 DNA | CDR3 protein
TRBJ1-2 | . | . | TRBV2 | TGTGCCAGCGCTGACAGGACCTATGGCTACACCTTC | CASADRTYGYTF
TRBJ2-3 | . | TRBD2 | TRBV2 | TGTGCCAGCCACCTAGCGGCCCCGCCAGATACGCAGTATTTT | CASHLAAPPDTQYF
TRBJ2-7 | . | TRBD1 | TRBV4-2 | TGTGCCAGCAGCCAGGGACAGGGAGAGTCCTACGAGCAGTACTTC | CASSQGQGESYEQYF
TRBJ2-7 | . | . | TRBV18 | TGTGCCAGCTCACCCCTCAGGGCAAAAAGCTCCTACGAGCAGTACTTC | CASSPLRAKSSYEQYF
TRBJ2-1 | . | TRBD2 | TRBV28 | TGTGCCAGCAGTTTAGGGGCTAGCGGGAGAAATGAGCAGTTCTTC | CASSLGASGRNEQFF
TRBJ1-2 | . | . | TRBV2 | TGTGCCAGCAGTGGGGCTGGTGGCTACACCTTC | CASSGAGGYTF
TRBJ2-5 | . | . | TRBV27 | TGTGCCAGCAGTTTTTCGGAGACCCAGTACTTC | CASSFSETQYF
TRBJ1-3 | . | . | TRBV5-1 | TGCGCCAGCAGCCCAGGTACAGGGCCGGGAAACGCCATATATTTT | CASSPGTGPGNAIYF
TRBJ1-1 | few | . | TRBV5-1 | TGCGCCAGCAGCTTCAGGGCCGGCACTGAAGCTTTCTTT | CASSFRAGTEAFF
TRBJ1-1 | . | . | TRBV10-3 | TGTGCCATCAGTGAAACAGGGATGAACACTGAAGCTTTCTTT | CAISETGMNTEAFF
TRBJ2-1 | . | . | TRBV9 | TGTGCCAGCAGCGTAGCTACGGGGACAAGGGATGAGCAGTTCTTC | CASSVATGTRDEQFF
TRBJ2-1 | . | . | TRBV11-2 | TGTGCCAGCAGCCCATTTGGGAGGGGTCCTAGGGGGGAGCAGTTCTTC | CASSPFGRGPRGEQFF
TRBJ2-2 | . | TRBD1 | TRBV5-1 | TGCGCCAGCAGCCCGGGACAGGGGGCGCGAACCGGGGAGCTGTTTTTT | CASSPGQGARTGELFF
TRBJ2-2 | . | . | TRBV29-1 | TGCAGCGCCAGAGGGAGCGGAACGAACACCGGGGAGCTGTTTTTT | CSARGSGTNTGELFF
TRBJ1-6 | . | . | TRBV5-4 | TGTGCCAGCAGCTTGGACAGGCTAGATTCACCCCTCCACTTT | CASSLDRLDSPLHF
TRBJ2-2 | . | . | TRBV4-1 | TGCGCCAGCAGCCAAGGGGGAGCCGGCACCGGGGAGCTGTTTTTT | CASSQGGAGTGELFF
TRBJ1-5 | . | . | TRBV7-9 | TGTTCCAGCAGCTTAGAGGTTGGAGGCAATCAGCCCCAGCATTTT | CSSSLEVGGNQPQHF
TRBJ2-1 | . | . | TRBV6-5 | TGTGCCAGCAGTTACCAGGTCAGGCGGGTCAATGAGCAGTTCTTC | CASSYQVRRVNEQFF
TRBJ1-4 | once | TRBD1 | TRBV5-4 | TGTGCCAGCAGCATGGGACAGGTTAATGAAAAACTGTTTTTT | CASSMGQVNEKLFF
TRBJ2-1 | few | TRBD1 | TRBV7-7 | TGTGCTAGCAGCCCAGGGACAGCCTACAATGAGCAGTTCTTC | CASSPGTAYNEQFF
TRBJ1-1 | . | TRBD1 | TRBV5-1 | TGCGCCAGCAGCTTCCTAGTGGAGGGGGCACCTGAAGCTTTCTTT | CASSFLVEGAPEAFF
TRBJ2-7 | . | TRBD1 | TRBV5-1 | TGCGCCAGCAGCGGGGGACAGGGGATATCCTACGAGCAGTACTTC | CASSGGQGISYEQYF
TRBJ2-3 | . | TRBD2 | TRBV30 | TGTGCCTGGAGTCGGACTAGCTGGCGCACAGATACGCAGTATTTT | CAWSRTSWRTDTQYF
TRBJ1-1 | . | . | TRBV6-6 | TGTGCCAGCCTCCCCGGTTCCGGGTTTAACACTGAAGCTTTCTTT | CASLPGSGFNTEAFF
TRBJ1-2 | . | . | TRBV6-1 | TGTGCCAGCAGTGATTGGGGGCTGAGCTCTAACTATGGCTACACCTTC | CASSDWGLSSNYGYTF
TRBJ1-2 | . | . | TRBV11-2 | TGTGCCAGCAGCTTAGGAGGGTCGGGGTATGGCTACACCTTC | CASSLGGSGYGYTF